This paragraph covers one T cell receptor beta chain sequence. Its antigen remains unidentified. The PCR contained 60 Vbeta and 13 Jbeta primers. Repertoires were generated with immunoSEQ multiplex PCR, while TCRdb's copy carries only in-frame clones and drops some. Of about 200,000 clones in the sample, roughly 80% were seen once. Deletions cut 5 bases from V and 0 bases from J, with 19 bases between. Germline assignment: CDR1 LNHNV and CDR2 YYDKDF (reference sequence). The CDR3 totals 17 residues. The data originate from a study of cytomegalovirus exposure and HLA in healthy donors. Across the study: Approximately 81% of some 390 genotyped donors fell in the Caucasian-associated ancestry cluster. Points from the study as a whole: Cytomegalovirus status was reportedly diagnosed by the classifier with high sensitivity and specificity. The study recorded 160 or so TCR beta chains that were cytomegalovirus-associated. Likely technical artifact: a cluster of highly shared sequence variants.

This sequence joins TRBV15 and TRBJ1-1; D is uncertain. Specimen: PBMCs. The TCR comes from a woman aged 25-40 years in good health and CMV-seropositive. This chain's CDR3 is CATSLGIGIGMNTEAFF. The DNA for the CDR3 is TGTGCCACCAGCTTGGGGATCGGGATAGGGATGAACACTGAAGCTTTCTTT. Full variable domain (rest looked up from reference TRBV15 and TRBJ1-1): DAMVIQNPRYQVTQFGKPVTLSCSQTLNHNVMYWYQQKSSQAPKLLFHYYDKDFNNEADTPDNFQSRRPNTSFCFLDIRSPGLGDTAMYLCATSLGIGIGMNTEAFFGQGTRLTVV.